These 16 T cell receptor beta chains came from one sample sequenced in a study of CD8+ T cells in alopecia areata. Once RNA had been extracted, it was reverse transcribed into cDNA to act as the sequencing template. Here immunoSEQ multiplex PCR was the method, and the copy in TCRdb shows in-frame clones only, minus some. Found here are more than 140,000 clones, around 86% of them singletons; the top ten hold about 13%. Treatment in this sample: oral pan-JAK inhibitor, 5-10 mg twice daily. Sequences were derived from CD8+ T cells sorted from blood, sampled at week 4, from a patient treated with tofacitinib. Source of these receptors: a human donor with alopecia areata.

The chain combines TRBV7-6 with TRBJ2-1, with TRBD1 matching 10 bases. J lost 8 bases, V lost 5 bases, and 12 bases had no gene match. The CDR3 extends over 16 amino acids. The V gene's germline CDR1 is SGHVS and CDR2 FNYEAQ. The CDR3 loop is CASSPHRTGGHDEQFF. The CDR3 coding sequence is TGTGCCAGCAGCCCTCACCGGACAGGGGGTCACGATGAGCAGTTCTTC.

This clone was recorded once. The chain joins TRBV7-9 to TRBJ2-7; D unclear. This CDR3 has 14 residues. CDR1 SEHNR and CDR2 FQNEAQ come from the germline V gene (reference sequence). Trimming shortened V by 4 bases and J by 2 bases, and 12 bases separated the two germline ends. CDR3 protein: CASSSSSKPYEQYF. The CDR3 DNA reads TGTGCCAGCAGCTCATCCTCTAAACCCTACGAGCAGTACTTC.

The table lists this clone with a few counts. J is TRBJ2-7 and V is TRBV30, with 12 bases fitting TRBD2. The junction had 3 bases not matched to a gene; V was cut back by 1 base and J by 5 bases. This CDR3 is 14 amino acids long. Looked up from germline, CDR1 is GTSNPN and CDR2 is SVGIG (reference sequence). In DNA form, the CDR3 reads TGTGCCTGGAGTGGACTAGCGGGAGCCAACGAGCAGTACTTC. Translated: CAWSGLAGANEQYF.

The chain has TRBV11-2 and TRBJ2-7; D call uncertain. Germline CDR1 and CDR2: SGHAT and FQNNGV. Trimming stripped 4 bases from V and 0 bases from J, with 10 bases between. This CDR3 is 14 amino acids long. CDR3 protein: CASSSPGGSYEQYF. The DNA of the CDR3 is TGTGCCAGCAGCTCGCCGGGCGGCTCCTACGAGCAGTACTTC.

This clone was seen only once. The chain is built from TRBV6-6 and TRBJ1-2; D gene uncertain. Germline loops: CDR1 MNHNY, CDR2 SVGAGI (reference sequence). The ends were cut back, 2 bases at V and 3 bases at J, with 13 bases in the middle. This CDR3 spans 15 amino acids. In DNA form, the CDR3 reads TGTGCCAGCAGTTACCTTGAACCCGTAGACTATGGCTACACCTTC. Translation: CASSYLEPVDYGYTF.

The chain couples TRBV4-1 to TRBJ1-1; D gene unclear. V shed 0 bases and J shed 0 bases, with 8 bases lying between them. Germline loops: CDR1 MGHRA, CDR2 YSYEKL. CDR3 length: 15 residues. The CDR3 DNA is TGCGCCAGCAGCCAAGATCACAGCATGAACACTGAAGCTTTCTTT. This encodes CASSQDHSMNTEAFF.

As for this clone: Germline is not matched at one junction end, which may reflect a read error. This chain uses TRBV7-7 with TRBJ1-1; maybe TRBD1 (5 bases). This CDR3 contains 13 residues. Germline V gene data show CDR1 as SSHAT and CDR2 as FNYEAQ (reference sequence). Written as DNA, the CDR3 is TGTGCTAGCAGCCCCACAGGGAACACTGAAGCTTTCTTT. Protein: CASSPTGNTEAFF.

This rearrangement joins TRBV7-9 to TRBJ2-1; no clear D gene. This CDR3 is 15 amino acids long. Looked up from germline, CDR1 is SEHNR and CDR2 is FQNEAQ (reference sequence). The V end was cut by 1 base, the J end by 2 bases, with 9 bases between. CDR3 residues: CASSLVSSPYNEQFF. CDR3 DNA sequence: TGTGCCAGCAGCTTAGTTTCCAGCCCCTACAATGAGCAGTTCTTC. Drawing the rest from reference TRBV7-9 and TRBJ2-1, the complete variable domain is DTGVSQNPRHKITKRGQNVTFRCDPISEHNRLYWYRQTLGQGPEFLTYFQNEAQLEKSRLLSDRFSAERPKGSFSTLEIQRTEQGDSAMYLCASSLVSSPYNEQFFGPGTRLTVL.

CDR3 nucleotides: TGTGCCAGCAGTTACAACAAGGGGGGGGTTGATGAGCAGTTCTTC. Encoded protein: CASSYNKGGVDEQFF. The V call is TRBV6-5, the J call TRBJ2-1; maybe TRBD2 (7 bases). This CDR3 has 15 amino acids. Germline assignment: CDR1 MNHEY and CDR2 SVGAGI. Trimming cost V 2 bases and J 8 bases, with 16 bases left between them.

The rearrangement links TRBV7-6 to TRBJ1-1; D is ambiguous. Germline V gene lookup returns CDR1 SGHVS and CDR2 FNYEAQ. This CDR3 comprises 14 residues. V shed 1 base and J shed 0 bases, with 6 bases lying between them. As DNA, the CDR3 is TGTGCCAGCAGCTTAGGGCAGGTGAACACTGAAGCTTTCTTT. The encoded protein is CASSLGQVNTEAFF.

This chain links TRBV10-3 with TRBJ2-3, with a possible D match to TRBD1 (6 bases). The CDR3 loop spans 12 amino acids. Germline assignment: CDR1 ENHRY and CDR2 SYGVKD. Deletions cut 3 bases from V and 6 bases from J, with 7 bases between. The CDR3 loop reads CAISDGQDTQYF. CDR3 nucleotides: TGTGCCATCAGTGATGGACAGGATACGCAGTATTTT.

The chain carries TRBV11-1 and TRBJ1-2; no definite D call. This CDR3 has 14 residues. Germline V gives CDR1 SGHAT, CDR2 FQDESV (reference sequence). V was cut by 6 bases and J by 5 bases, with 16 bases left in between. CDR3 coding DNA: TGTGCCAGCAGTCGGCTGCGAGGGCATTATGGCTACACCTTC. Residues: CASSRLRGHYGYTF.

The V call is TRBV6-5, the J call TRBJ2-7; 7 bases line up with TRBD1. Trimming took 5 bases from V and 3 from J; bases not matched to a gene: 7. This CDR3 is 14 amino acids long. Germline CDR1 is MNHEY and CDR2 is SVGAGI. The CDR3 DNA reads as TGTGCCAGCAGTCCGTCGGGACAGATCTACGAGCAGTACTTC. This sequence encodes CASSPSGQIYEQYF.

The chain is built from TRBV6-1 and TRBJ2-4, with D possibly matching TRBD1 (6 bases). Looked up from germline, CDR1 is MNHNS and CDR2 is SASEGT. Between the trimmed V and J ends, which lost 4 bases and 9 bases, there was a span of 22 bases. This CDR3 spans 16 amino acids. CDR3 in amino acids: CASSGSQGKDSVIQYF. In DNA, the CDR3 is TGTGCCAGCAGTGGGTCTCAGGGGAAAGACTCGGTCATTCAGTACTTC.

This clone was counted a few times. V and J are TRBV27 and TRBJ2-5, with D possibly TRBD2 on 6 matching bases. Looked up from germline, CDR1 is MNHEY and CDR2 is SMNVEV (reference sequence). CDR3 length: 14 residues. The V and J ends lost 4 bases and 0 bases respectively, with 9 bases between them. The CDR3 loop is CASSSGAYQETQYF. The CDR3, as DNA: TGTGCCAGCAGTTCGGGAGCCTACCAAGAGACCCAGTACTTC.

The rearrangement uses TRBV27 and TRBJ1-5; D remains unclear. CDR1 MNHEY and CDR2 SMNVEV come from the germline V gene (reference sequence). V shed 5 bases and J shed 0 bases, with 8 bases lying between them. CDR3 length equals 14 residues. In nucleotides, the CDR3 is TGTGCCAGCAGTCCGGAGGATAGCAATCAGCCCCAGCATTTT. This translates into CASSPEDSNQPQHF.